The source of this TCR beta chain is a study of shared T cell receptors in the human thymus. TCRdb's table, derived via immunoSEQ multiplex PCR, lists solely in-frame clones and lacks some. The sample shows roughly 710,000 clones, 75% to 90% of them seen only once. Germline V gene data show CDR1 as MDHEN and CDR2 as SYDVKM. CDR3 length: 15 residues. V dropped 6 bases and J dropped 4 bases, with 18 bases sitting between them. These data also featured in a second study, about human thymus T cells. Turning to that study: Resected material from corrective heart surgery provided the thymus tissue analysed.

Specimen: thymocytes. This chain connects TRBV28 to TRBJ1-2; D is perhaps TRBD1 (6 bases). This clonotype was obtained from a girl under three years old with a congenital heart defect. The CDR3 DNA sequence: TGTGCCAGCAGCCAAGTGGAGGGGGGGTCCTATGGCTACACCTTC. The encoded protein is CASSQVEGGSYGYTF.